This TCR beta chain derives from a study of blood T cell repertoires in COVID-19. About the research overall: The samples span acute and convalescent COVID-19 from the United States, Italy and Spain. Sources were T cells, B-cell-depleted T cells, or PBMCs; the material itself was cDNA or gDNA.

CDR3 length equals 15 residues. The V gene's germline CDR1 is KGHSH and CDR2 LQKENI. V lost 1 base to trimming and J lost 4 bases, with 13 bases between them. Seattle cases were enrolled at active infection and followed longitudinally. In the authors' workflow: Reference gene primer amplification gave estimated nucleated cell counts. Libraries were prepared by immunoSEQ multiplex PCR; TCRdb keeps only in-frame clonotypes and omits some of them. V and J calls and clone size are as listed in that table; D and trimming were resolved from the DNA. This table has 350,000 or so clones, about nine tenths appearing once.

Specimen: peripheral blood. The genes are TRBV18 and TRBJ2-5, with a tentative D call TRBD2 (7 bases). The sequence was collected from a woman aged 55-70 years with COVID-19, enrolled during active disease. The DNA for the CDR3 is TGTGCCAGCTCACCACAAGGGGGAGGGCCAGAGACCCAGTACTTC. Its translation is CASSPQGGGPETQYF.